This TCR beta chain stems from a study of OX40 agonist ivuxolimab in advanced cancers. Study background: Patients in dose escalation had liver, melanoma, kidney or head and neck cancers. Enrollees could have had prior anti-PD-1, anti-PD-L1 or anti-CTLA-4 therapy, which about 42% had received.

General study points: Antigen targets of the expanded peripheral T cells went undetermined. At 0.1 to 3.0 mg/kg and by week 6, CD4+ and CD8+ T cells in the blood had expanded clonally.

The germline V gene has CDR1 LGHNA and CDR2 YSLEER. V was pared by 1 base and J by 6 bases, with 2 bases of the junction left unmatched. This CDR3 spans 14 amino acids. Clones were read by immunoSEQ multiplex PCR, and TCRdb kept only the in-frame ones, dropping some. Found here are around 86,000 clones, roughly 84% of them singletons; the top ten hold about 2.5%. A word on this clone: Its antigen remains unknown.

The sequence was obtained from an adult with an advanced solid tumor such as melanoma, head and neck, liver or kidney cancer. This material consisted of CD4+ or CD8+ T cells sorted from blood, taken in a trial of the OX40 agonist ivuxolimab. V usage is TRBV4-3 and J usage is TRBJ1-2, with TRBD1 identical over 10 bases. The CDR3 protein is CASSQVGTGDGYTF. In DNA, the CDR3 is TGCGCCAGCAGCCAAGTGGGGACAGGGGATGGCTACACCTTC.